This T cell receptor (beta chain) derives from a study of T cells after posttransplantation cyclophosphamide (dated by TCRdb to the mid-2010s). For context, the study as a whole: Using TRB sequencing, the study followed how the T cell repertoire reconstituted after myeloablative bone marrow transplantation in which posttransplantation cyclophosphamide served as GVHD prophylaxis. Blood from all 35 or so PTCy patients who had 1-year posttransplant specimens underwent TRB sequencing. Antigen receptor sequencing covered samples from about 40 PTCy-treated patients and around 16 of their related bone marrow donors. In 3 patients, up to about 3 additional blood samples taken between 2 and 5.2 years after transplant also underwent TRB sequencing, as did pretransplant blood from 4 patients. Because TRA and TRB clonality correlated tightly in 10 or so samples, later TCR analyses were limited to TRB. Public TRB sequences were checked against a database of over 3,500 sequences associated with responses to pathogens, tumor antigens, self-antigens and alloantigens.

Reading from cysteine to phenylalanine, the CDR3 counts 13 amino acids. The entry retains the CDR3 DNA only, 39 bases that are in frame from base 1. The V and J ends are trimmed by 1 base and 4 bases, leaving 7 bases between them. For CDR1 and CDR2, the germline V gene lists SNHLY and FYNNEI. TRB sequencing was run on genomic DNA with either the immunoSEQ assay at survey resolution or the hsTCRB kit. The authors' pipeline ran thus. The immunoSEQ software handled initial read processing, and the LymphoSeq R package was used for repertoire analyses. Clonality was computed as 1 minus normalized Shannon entropy, and a Gini coefficient was also calculated for each TRB dataset. To infer phenotypes in unsorted samples, TRB sequences from sorted subsets of the recipient or donor were mapped onto unsorted samples from the same recipient. TCRdb re-hosts the immuneACCESS table, in-frame sequences only. Its copies lack some clones; in the studies checked, an unresolved V gene accounts for under half of them, and the cause for the rest is not known. The V and J calls and clone size are taken from that table; D and trimming were inferred from the DNA. The sample table contains about 12,000 clones; only one count was recorded for roughly 2% of them. The top ten constitute around a sixth of the sample.

What the work shows at the level of the full study, not this receptor alone: Across about 40 patients, TRB clonality was highly associated with recipient CMV seropositivity and CMV reactivation, and diversity in PTCy patients was similar to diversity in CNI/methotrexate controls. The TRB repertoires of T cells infiltrating skin or GI tract showed only limited overlap with the TRB repertoires of T cells in blood. Donor-recipient similarity was low at 1-2 months but rose over the first year, and later blood repertoires were often dominated by donor CD8+ memory clones.

This clone was seen only a few times. No antigen is known for it. The sample holds no much larger clone one base away, and base qualities are not on file. According to the study, the label for this sample's treatment or condition signals: high-dose cyclophosphamide on days +3 and +4 as single-agent GVHD prophylaxis. Patients in the PTCy group got busulfan and fludarabine conditioning, a marrow graft from a related or unrelated donor, and cyclophosphamide on days +3 and +4. PTCy-treated patients were drawn from a prospective multi-institutional clinical trial. Mononuclear cells from peripheral blood and bone marrow were separated by Ficoll-Hypaque density centrifugation and then cryopreserved.

In this chain, TRBV2 is recombined with TRBJ1-2; no confident D gene assignment can be made. Material: PBMCs, obtained after allogeneic stem cell transplant with posttransplant cyclophosphamide. The TCR sequence derives from a young adult male patient who received an allogeneic stem cell transplant from a related donor, was CMV-positive, and had no GVHD. After a transplant, some T cells may have been passed on by the graft donor. The nucleotide sequence is given as TGTGCCAGCAGTGAAGGCAGAGGCTATGGCTACACCTTC. Its amino acids are CASSEGRGYGYTF.